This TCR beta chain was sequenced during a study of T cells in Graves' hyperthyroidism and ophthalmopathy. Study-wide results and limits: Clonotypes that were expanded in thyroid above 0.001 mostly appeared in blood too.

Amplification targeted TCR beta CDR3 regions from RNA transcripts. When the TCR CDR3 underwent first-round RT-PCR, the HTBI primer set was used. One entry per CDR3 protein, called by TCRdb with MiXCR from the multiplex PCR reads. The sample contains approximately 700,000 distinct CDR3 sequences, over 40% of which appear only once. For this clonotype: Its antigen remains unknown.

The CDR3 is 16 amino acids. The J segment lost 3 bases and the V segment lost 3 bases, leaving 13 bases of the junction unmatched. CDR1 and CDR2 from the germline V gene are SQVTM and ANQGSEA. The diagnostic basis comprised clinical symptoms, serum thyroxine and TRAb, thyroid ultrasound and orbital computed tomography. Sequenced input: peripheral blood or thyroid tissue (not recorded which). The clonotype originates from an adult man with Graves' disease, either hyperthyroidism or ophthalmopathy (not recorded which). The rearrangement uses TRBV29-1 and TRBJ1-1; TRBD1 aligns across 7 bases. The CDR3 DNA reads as TGCAGCGTTGAGCGGGACAGCGGCTATGGCTACACTGAAGCTTTCTTT. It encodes CSVERDSGYGYTEAFF.